The rows below give T cell receptor beta chains drawn from one sample of a study of technical replicates of blood from a handful of donors. Sequenced by immunoSEQ multiplex PCR; TCRdb stores in-frame clones only, minus some. The sample holds 75,000 to 90,000 clones; around 94% are singletons and the top ten take 0.37%. Material: T cells isolated from PBMCs. All receptors derive from a human donor in good health. Each CDR3 is given with its conserved first and last residue. The order of the fields is CDR3 length, J gene, clone size, V gene, D gene, CDR3 protein, CDR3 DNA. A D gene is named only where the DNA matches it firmly. The size field is filled for only some rows; it gives once, few, many or a size class.

len: 14; j_gene: TRBJ1-4; abundance: -; v_gene: TRBV25-1; d_gene: -; CDR3aa: CASSEPGSDEKLFF; CDR3nt: TGTGCCAGCAGTGAACCAGGGTCGGATGAAAAACTGTTTTTT
len: 15; j_gene: TRBJ2-2; abundance: -; v_gene: TRBV2; d_gene: TRBD1; CDR3aa: CASENGTGGTGELFF; CDR3nt: TGTGCCTCCGAAAACGGGACAGGGGGCACCGGGGAGCTGTTTTTT
len: 16; j_gene: TRBJ2-7; abundance: once; v_gene: TRBV4-3; d_gene: -; CDR3aa: CASSQDHATEDYEQYF; CDR3nt: TGCGCCAGCAGCCAAGATCACGCGACCGAGGACTACGAGCAGTACTTC
len: 14; j_gene: TRBJ2-7; abundance: -; v_gene: TRBV7-6; d_gene: TRBD1; CDR3aa: CASSLTGQDHEQYF; CDR3nt: TGTGCCAGCAGCTTAACGGGACAGGATCACGAGCAGTACTTC
len: 11; j_gene: TRBJ1-1; abundance: -; v_gene: TRBV18; d_gene: -; CDR3aa: CASSEGAEAFF; CDR3nt: TGTGCCAGCTCCGAGGGGGCTGAAGCTTTCTTT
len: 13; j_gene: TRBJ2-5; abundance: once; v_gene: TRBV4-3; d_gene: -; CDR3aa: CASSLRGSETQYF; CDR3nt: TGCGCCAGCAGCCTAAGAGGCTCGGAGACCCAGTACTTC
len: 13; j_gene: TRBJ2-7; abundance: -; v_gene: TRBV25-1; d_gene: -; CDR3aa: CASSGSVDYEQYF; CDR3nt: TGTGCCAGCAGTGGTTCGGTCGACTACGAGCAGTACTTC
len: 11; j_gene: TRBJ2-3; abundance: -; v_gene: TRBV6-5; d_gene: -; CDR3aa: CASSQARREYF; CDR3nt: TGTGCCAGCAGCCAGGCGAGGAGGGAGTATTTT
len: 11; j_gene: TRBJ1-1; abundance: -; v_gene: TRBV20-1; d_gene: -; CDR3aa: CSGRQRQEAFF; CDR3nt: TGCAGCGGTCGACAGAGACAAGAGGCTTTCTTT
len: 19; j_gene: TRBJ2-7; abundance: once; v_gene: TRBV4-3; d_gene: TRBD1; CDR3aa: CASSPYFPGTGKGSYEQYF; CDR3nt: TGCGCCAGCAGCCCCTACTTCCCCGGGACAGGGAAAGGAAGCTACGAGCAGTACTTC